A selection of T cell receptor beta chains follows, all from one sample in a study of T-cell reconstitution after alpha-beta-depleted transplantation in children. MiXCR was run by TCRdb on the PCR reads, yielding one entry per CDR3 protein. Among roughly 570,000 distinct CDR3 sequences listed, around 27% were seen once. Source: PBMCs, taken before TCRalphabeta/CD19-depleted stem cell transplant. All receptors derive from a boy under two years old with Wiskott-Aldrich syndrome, due to receive a stem cell transplant. Both conserved end residues are part of each CDR3. A clone size is listed for some rows: how often the clone was seen (once, few, many), or a class if it is expanded.

J	V	size	CDR3
TRBJ2-4	TRBV5-5	-	CASSLKDREGMDIQYF
TRBJ1-1	TRBV5-1	few	CASSFPGMNTEAFF
TRBJ1-1	TRBV5-1	few	CASSKDSNTEAFF
TRBJ2-1	TRBV12-3/TRBV12-4	-	CASSLGSGGFF
TRBJ2-7	TRBV20-1	few	CSAFRTSGSPLKQYF
TRBJ2-1	TRBV7-3	-	CASSLRPDSYNEQFF
TRBJ1-1	TRBV5-1	few	CASSSAGGLSTEAFF
TRBJ2-5	TRBV24-1	few	CATSDFHRGRQETQYF
TRBJ1-1	TRBV30	-	CAWNKDRGSPEAFF
TRBJ2-7	TRBV12-3/TRBV12-4	-	CASSLRLAGVSYEQYF
TRBJ2-7	TRBV5-1	-	CASSLELGRNEQYF
TRBJ1-5	TRBV12-3/TRBV12-4	few	CASSDRGDGQPQHF
TRBJ2-7	TRBV27	few	CASSFMDRRVEQYF
TRBJ1-6	TRBV18	-	CASSPLHLQGGNSPLHF
TRBJ1-1	TRBV20-1	-	CSASPLQRMNTEAFF
TRBJ2-7	TRBV5-1	-	CASSTANRHEQYF
TRBJ1-2	TRBV7-9	-	CASRSIGQGSNYGYTF
TRBJ2-7	TRBV10-3	-	CAISASSVVGQYF
TRBJ2-3	TRBV2	few	CASPGLQTTDTQYF
TRBJ1-1	TRBV24-1	-	CATSDSRGDTEAFF
TRBJ2-1	TRBV12-3/TRBV12-4	-	CASSQNNYNEQFF
TRBJ2-3	TRBV5-5	few	CASSLVGHITDTQYF
TRBJ1-2	TRBV12-3/TRBV12-4	few	CASSLQGQGLGGYTF
TRBJ2-2	TRBV12-3/TRBV12-4	-	CASSGGGLAGVTGELFF
TRBJ2-1	TRBV6-5	few	CASSHWAGVGGNEQFF
TRBJ2-5	TRBV6-6	few	CASSYSTETQYF
TRBJ1-2	TRBV12-5	few	CASGPGTDTYGYTF
TRBJ1-5	TRBV28	once	CASSTQGYSNQPQHF
TRBJ2-1	TRBV20-1	-	CSARAWRDSYNEQFF
TRBJ2-2	TRBV27	few	CASSLLRGTGATGELFF
TRBJ2-1	TRBV5-1	few	CASSVLLESSSYNEQFF
TRBJ2-7	TRBV5-1	-	CASTGSVSYEQYF
TRBJ1-2	TRBV5-1	few	CASSWGDSSSYGYTF
TRBJ2-5	TRBV15	once	CATSRVRSQETQYF
TRBJ1-3	TRBV6-5	-	CASSYSQASSGNTIYF
TRBJ2-2	TRBV5-1	-	CASSLLVDDGELFF
TRBJ1-1	TRBV5-1	-	CASSLGGYDTEAFF
TRBJ2-6	TRBV20-1	few	CSAILLGSTHSGANVLTF
TRBJ2-1	TRBV9	-	CASSATSHNEQFF
TRBJ2-1	TRBV3-1	few	CASSQDTRINEQFF
TRBJ2-3	TRBV5-1	many	CASSLGASTDTQYF
TRBJ2-3	TRBV29-1	few	CSFRTSATDTQYF
TRBJ2-5	TRBV4-2	-	CASSQEPSGEETQYF
TRBJ1-5	TRBV20-1	few	CSAADRVYQPQHF
TRBJ1-4	TRBV7-6	-	CASSLVGGANEKLFF
TRBJ1-4	TRBV7-9	few	CASSPTGTAGEKLFF
TRBJ2-1	TRBV6-2/TRBV6-3	-	CASSYTSGSGEQFF
TRBJ1-1	TRBV27	-	CASSLFRDPVTEAFF
TRBJ2-3	TRBV29-1	-	CSVATSGDTDTQYF
TRBJ2-1	TRBV5-8	-	CASRGQGVYNEQFF
TRBJ1-2	TRBV30	-	CAWMLANYGYTF
TRBJ2-1	TRBV10-3	-	CAISGVAGGGDEQFF
TRBJ1-1	TRBV15	few	CATSREAPGGVNTEAFF
TRBJ1-4	TRBV4-1	-	CASSQNDRNSEKLFF
TRBJ1-1	TRBV29-1	-	CSTRLSMNTEAFF
TRBJ2-6	TRBV5-1	-	CASSPAPTGANVLTF
TRBJ2-1	TRBV5-1	many	CASSSQGSYNEQFF